Presented here are 27 T cell receptor beta chains from one specimen sequenced in a study of shared clonotypes between healthy human individuals. Data came from immunoSEQ multiplex PCR; TCRdb stores just in-frame clones and leaves some out. The sample holds around 2.5 million clones, 93% seen once. The source material was naive CD4+ T cells from PBMCs. Subset noted: CD45RA+ positively selected. Receptors were obtained from a man between 18 and 29 years old in good health. Some clones in this sample may be carry-over from other donors' samples.

The CDR3: CASSPDEGMGGYTF. The CDR3 region has the DNA TGTGCCAGCAGCCCTGACGAGGGAATGGGTGGCTACACCTTC. J is TRBJ1-2 and V is TRBV5-6; D gene unclear. CDR1 and CDR2 from the germline V gene are SGHDT and YYEEEE. Trimming removed 4 bases at V and 7 bases at J, with 17 bases between. The CDR3 spans 14 residues.

The gene calls are TRBV20-1 and TRBJ1-2; the D is unclear. Germline assignment: CDR1 DFQATT and CDR2 SNEGSKA (reference sequence). Between the trimmed V and J ends, which lost 4 bases and 7 bases, there was a span of 10 bases. The CDR3 extends over 11 amino acids. CDR3 loop: CSATGPPGYTF. In DNA, the CDR3 is TGCAGTGCTACTGGGCCCCCTGGCTACACCTTC.

V and J are TRBV28 and TRBJ2-3; 8 bases map to TRBD1. Germline V CDR1 and CDR2: MDHEN, SYDVKM. The CDR3 runs to 15 residues. V dropped 7 bases and J dropped 2; count of bases not matched to a gene: 8. In DNA form, the CDR3 reads TGTGCCAGCACCGTAAGGGGACAGGTCACAGATACGCAGTATTTT. Translation gives CASTVRGQVTDTQYF. The variable domain in full, with the rest retrieved from reference TRBV28 and TRBJ2-3, is DVKVTQSSRYLVKRTGEKVFLECVQDMDHENMFWYRQDPGLGLRLIYFSYDVKMKEKGDIPEGYSVSREKKERFSLILESASTNQTSMYLCASTVRGQVTDTQYFGPGTRLTVL.

The chain couples TRBV7-2 to TRBJ2-1; maybe TRBD2 (6 bases). Per germline, CDR1 SGHTA and CDR2 FQGNSA. The CDR3 consists of 14 residues. V lost 7 bases, J lost 2 bases, and 12 bases lay in between. The CDR3 spells CASNRREPYNEQFF. Written as DNA, the CDR3 is TGTGCCAGCAACCGCCGGGAGCCCTACAATGAGCAGTTCTTC. The entire variable domain, with the rest obtained from reference TRBV7-2 and TRBJ2-1, is as follows: GAGVSQSPSNKVTEKGKDVELRCDPISGHTALYWYRQSLGQGLEFLIYFQGNSAPDKSGLPSDRFSAERTGGSVSTLTIQRTQQEDSAVYLCASNRREPYNEQFFGPGTRLTVL.

The V gene is TRBV7-2, the J gene TRBJ2-5; D may be TRBD2 (5 bases). This CDR3 is built from 12 residues. CDR1 SGHTA and CDR2 FQGNSA come from the germline V gene. Trimming cost V 7 bases and J 5 bases, with 11 bases left between them. The CDR3 region is CASTQTRETQYF. The CDR3 DNA follows: TGTGCCAGCACCCAAACTAGGGAGACCCAGTACTTC.

The rearrangement joins TRBV4-2 to TRBJ2-7, with TRBD2 identical over 8 bases. Germline assignment: CDR1 LGHNA and CDR2 YNFKEQ. The V and J ends lost 4 bases and 6 bases, in that order; junction bases with no gene match: 8. The CDR3 runs to 14 residues. The chain's CDR3 is CASSRTGGPVEQYF. CDR3 nucleotide sequence: TGTGCCAGCAGCCGGACGGGAGGGCCGGTCGAGCAGTACTTC.

The chain recombines TRBV30 with TRBJ1-2; 7 positions agree with TRBD1. The trim removed 4 bases at V and 4 bases at J, leaving 9 bases unmatched. Germline loops: CDR1 GTSNPN, CDR2 SVGIG (reference sequence). The CDR3 has 14 amino acids. This CDR3 is CAWTTGAGGYGYTF. CDR3 DNA: TGTGCCTGGACCACAGGGGCTGGGGGCTATGGCTACACCTTC.

This clone was observed a handful of times. The chain joins TRBV5-1 to TRBJ1-5; D ambiguous. From germline, CDR1 is SGHRS and CDR2 YFSETQ. The CDR3 runs to 13 residues. V shed 4 bases and J shed 5 bases, with 10 bases lying between them. This CDR3 is CASSPNVDQPQHF. CDR3 nucleotide sequence: TGCGCCAGCAGCCCGAATGTAGATCAGCCCCAGCATTTT.

As DNA, the CDR3 is TGTGCCAGAGGACAGGGGGCTTTAGCCAAAAACATTCAGTACTTC. This translates into CARGQGALAKNIQYF. The J gene is TRBJ2-4, the V gene TRBV27; TRBD1 agrees at 11 bases. CDR3 length: 15 residues. V lost 9 bases and J lost 0; bases outside the gene matches: 4. The germline V gene has CDR1 MNHEY and CDR2 SMNVEV (reference sequence).

The chain links TRBV6-5 to TRBJ1-2; 8 positions match TRBD1. The V gene's germline CDR1 is MNHEY and CDR2 SVGAGI. V lost 5 bases, J lost 7 bases, and 6 bases stayed unmatched. This CDR3 region has 13 residues. CDR3 protein: CASSPRTGFGYTF. In nucleotides, the CDR3 is TGTGCCAGCAGTCCCCGGACAGGGTTTGGCTACACCTTC.

This rearrangement joins TRBV21-1 to TRBJ2-1; TRBD1 is the table's D call, not checked against the DNA. TRBV21-1 is described as a pseudogene. The CDR3 runs to 16 residues. CDR3 nucleotides: TGTGCCAGCAGTCGAATTCACCGGACAGGGGGTTGGTGGCAGTTCTTC. The encoded protein is CASSRIHRTGGWWQFF.

The chain combines TRBV9 with TRBJ2-2, with 12 bases matching TRBD2. The CDR3 spans 18 residues. CDR1 SGDLS and CDR2 YYNGEE come from the germline V gene. V trimming: 0 bases; J trimming: 6 bases; junction bases outside the gene matches: 9. The CDR3 DNA is TGTGCCAGCAGCGTAGGAACCCCACGACTAGCGGGAGCCGGGGAGCTGTTTTTT. Residues: CASSVGTPRLAGAGELFF.

The chain uses TRBV27 and TRBJ2-1, with 8 positions matching TRBD2. The CDR3 has 16 residues. V shed 5 bases and J 6 bases; nucleotides not matched to a gene: 12. Per germline, CDR1 MNHEY and CDR2 SMNVEV (reference sequence). Written as DNA, the CDR3 is TGTGCCAGCAGTCCCCATACGGGAGGGCAGGTCAATGAGCAGTTCTTC. It specifies CASSPHTGGQVNEQFF.

V is TRBV10-3 and J is TRBJ2-5; TRBD2 agrees at 13 bases. CDR1 and CDR2 from the germline V gene are ENHRY and SYGVKD. Trimming took 9 bases from V and 1 from J; bases not matched to a gene: 5. The CDR3 has 15 amino acids. CDR3 region: CAIGTSGNLQETQYF. The CDR3 DNA reads as TGTGCCATAGGGACTAGCGGGAACCTCCAAGAGACCCAGTACTTC.

This clone occurred once. The genes are TRBV5-1 and TRBJ1-2, with D maybe TRBD1 (5 bases). This CDR3 has 14 amino acids. The germline gives CDR1 SGHRS, CDR2 YFSETQ. V was pared by 4 bases and J by 3 bases, with 13 bases between. The CDR3 spells CASSPRGVYYGYTF. The CDR3 coding sequence is TGCGCCAGCAGCCCACGAGGGGTTTACTATGGCTACACCTTC. The full variable domain, rest sourced from reference TRBV5-1 and TRBJ1-2, is KAGVTQTPRYLIKTRGQQVTLSCSPISGHRSVSWYQQTPGQGLQFLFEYFSETQRNKGNFPGRFSGRQFSNSRSEMNVSTLELGDSALYLCASSPRGVYYGYTFGSGTRLTVV.

The genes are TRBV11-2 and TRBJ1-2; no reliable D call. The V end was cut by 3 bases, the J end by 0 bases, with 5 bases between. The CDR3 sequence is 13 residues long. Germline V CDR1 and CDR2: SGHAT, FQNNGV. CDR3 coding DNA: TGTGCCAGCAGCTTGAGACCTAACTATGGCTACACCTTC. It encodes CASSLRPNYGYTF. The full variable domain, rest sourced from reference TRBV11-2 and TRBJ1-2, is EAGVAQSPRYKIIEKRQSVAFWCNPISGHATLYWYQQILGQGPKLLIQFQNNGVVDDSQLPKDRFSAERLKGVDSTLKIQPAKLEDSAVYLCASSLRPNYGYTFGSGTRLTVV.

The chain employs TRBV19 and TRBJ2-2; TRBD1 matches 7 bases. With 3 bases clipped from V and 0 bases from J, the junction kept 1 base outside the gene matches. The CDR3 extends over 15 amino acids. Germline loops: CDR1 LNHDA, CDR2 SQIVND (reference sequence). CDR3 DNA: TGTGCCAGTAGTATGGGACAGACGAACACCGGGGAGCTGTTTTTT. The encoded protein is CASSMGQTNTGELFF.

With respect to this clone: The identical CDR3 is also encoded by other nucleotide sequences in the sample. The chain uses TRBV27 and TRBJ2-5; D ambiguous. The CDR3 spans 13 residues. In germline, CDR1 is MNHEY, CDR2 SMNVEV (reference sequence). The V and J ends lost 6 bases and 0 bases respectively, with 8 bases between them. CDR3 sequence: CASSFLYQETQYF. The DNA of the CDR3 is TGTGCCAGCAGCTTCTTATACCAAGAGACCCAGTACTTC.

The chain couples TRBV11-2 to TRBJ1-5; 10 bases align to TRBD1. Germline V gives CDR1 SGHAT, CDR2 FQNNGV. The CDR3 is made up of 16 amino acids. The ends lost 1 base at V and 6 bases at J; junction bases unmatched: 6. The CDR3 bases are TGTGCCAGCAGCTTAGGGGACAGGGGCTCCGGTCAGCCCCAGCATTTT. Translation gives CASSLGDRGSGQPQHF.

This clone was found once. The chain joins TRBV29-1 to TRBJ2-7; 7 bases are shared with TRBD1. CDR3 size: 13 residues. J lost 8 bases, V lost 7 bases, and 14 bases had no gene match. Germline loops: CDR1 SQVTM, CDR2 ANQGSEA. The CDR3 protein is CSAKWTGIQQQYF. The CDR3 nucleotides are TGCAGCGCCAAATGGACAGGTATTCAGCAGCAGTACTTC.

With respect to this clone: Other DNA sequences within the sample encode an identical CDR3. The V gene is TRBV5-1, the J gene TRBJ2-7, with 11 positions matching TRBD1. Trimming took 5 bases from V and 5 from J; bases not matched to a gene: 6. CDR1 is SGHRS and CDR2 is YFSETQ in the germline V gene. This CDR3 comprises 14 residues. The CDR3 bases are TGCGCCAGCAGAACCGGGACAGGGGGACACGAGCAGTACTTC. It translates to CASRTGTGGHEQYF.

This sequence joins TRBV7-8 and TRBJ2-4; no clear D. The CDR3 has 12 residues. V lost 8 bases and J lost 0, with 5 bases in between. In germline, CDR1 is SGHVS, CDR2 FQNEAQ. The CDR3 coding sequence is TGTGCCAGCGCCCTAGCCAAAAACATTCAGTACTTC. This codes for CASALAKNIQYF.

The chain links TRBV19 to TRBJ1-4, with TRBD1 matching 7 bases. The germline gives CDR1 LNHDA, CDR2 SQIVND (reference sequence). After removal of 6 bases from V and 4 bases from J, the junction contained 2 bases not matched to a gene. The CDR3 is 13 residues long. Written as DNA, the CDR3 is TGTGCCAGTAGGGACAGGAATAATGAAAAACTGTTTTTT. This sequence encodes CASRDRNNEKLFF. The whole variable domain, remainder taken from reference TRBV19 and TRBJ1-4, is DGGITQSPKYLFRKEGQNVTLSCEQNLNHDAMYWYRQDPGQGLRLIYYSQIVNDFQKGDIAEGYSVSREKKESFPLTVTSAQKNPTAFYLCASRDRNNEKLFFGSGTQLSVL.

V and J are TRBV14 and TRBJ2-7, with a tentative D call TRBD2 (5 bases). The CDR3 covers 19 residues. CDR1 and CDR2 from the germline V gene are SGHDN and FVKESK. Trimming took 3 bases from V and 0 from J, leaving 24 bases between them. CDR3 nucleotides: TGTGCCAGCAGCCATGGAGGAGGAGTACGCCGTTTCAACTCCTACGAGCAGTACTTC. This gives the protein CASSHGGGVRRFNSYEQYF.

V is TRBV6-1 and J is TRBJ1-4, with 11 nucleotides matching TRBD1. This CDR3 is 14 amino acids long. Germline loops: CDR1 MNHNS, CDR2 SASEGT. The trim removed 10 bases at V and 8 bases at J, leaving 9 bases unmatched. The CDR3 sequence is CATRDRGVREKLFF. The CDR3 DNA reads as TGTGCCACCCGGGACAGGGGGGTGCGGGAAAAACTGTTTTTT.

The chain joins TRBV6-6 to TRBJ1-3, with TRBD1 as a possible D gene (6 bases). The CDR3 has 16 residues. V lost 6 bases and J lost 1, with 16 bases in between. Germline V gives CDR1 MNHNY, CDR2 SVGAGI (reference sequence). The CDR3 nucleotides read TGTGCCAGCAGCCCCGCGGGGGGCCGTTCTGGAAACACCATATATTTT. Amino acid sequence: CASSPAGGRSGNTIYF.

This clone showed up just once. The sample contains more than one DNA sequence encoding this CDR3. The V gene is TRBV18, the J gene TRBJ1-1; TRBD1 agrees at 8 bases. In germline, CDR1 is KGHSH, CDR2 LQKENI. V lost 0 bases, J lost 3 bases, and 3 bases stayed unmatched. The CDR3 is made up of 15 amino acids. The CDR3 spells CASSPPDRGYTEAFF. The CDR3 DNA follows: TGTGCCAGCTCACCACCTGACAGGGGTTACACTGAAGCTTTCTTT.